This TCR beta chain was documented in a study of patients and donors after allogeneic stem cell transplantation. One entry per CDR3 protein, called by TCRdb with MiXCR from the RT-PCR reads. The data show about 40,000 distinct CDR3 sequences, with roughly 30% seen just once and about two thirds held by the top ten. The V segment lost 6 bases and the J segment 2 bases; nucleotides outside the gene matches: 5. CDR3 length: 15 amino acids. The germline V gene encodes CDR1 MNHEY and CDR2 SMNVEV (reference sequence). The origin of this receptor is a human donor who was either an allogeneic HSCT recipient or a stem cell or donor lymphocyte infusion donor (not recorded which). It is not recorded whose cells these are; they may come from a transplant donor. The sequencing sample was made of blood, either unsorted or a sorted T cell fraction (not recorded which). This chain links TRBV27 with TRBJ2-2, with 8 bases identical to TRBD1. This CDR3 reads CASSFDRGNTGELFF. In nucleotides, the CDR3 is TGTGCCAGCAGCTTCGACAGGGGTAACACCGGGGAGCTGTTTTTT.